This T cell receptor beta chain was sequenced for a study of identical twins. Per germline, CDR1 SQVTM and CDR2 ANQGSEA. This CDR3 has 13 amino acids. V lost 7 bases to trimming and J lost 7 bases; unmatched junction nucleotides: 9. This clonotype was seen ten or more times. TCRdb independently ran MiXCR on the 5' RACE reads; one entry per CDR3 protein. The sample has around 550,000 distinct CDR3 sequences; roughly 15% are singletons. The same sample was also studied in work on yellow fever vaccine responses in identical twins.

The sequenced sample was CD4+ T cells sorted from blood. This chain joins TRBV29-1 and TRBJ2-2; 7 bases are a match to TRBD2. The clonotype was recovered from a woman younger than 30 in good health. In nucleotides, the CDR3 is TGCAGCGCGGGACTACCCCTAGGCGGGGAGCTGTTTTTT. Protein product: CSAGLPLGGELFF.